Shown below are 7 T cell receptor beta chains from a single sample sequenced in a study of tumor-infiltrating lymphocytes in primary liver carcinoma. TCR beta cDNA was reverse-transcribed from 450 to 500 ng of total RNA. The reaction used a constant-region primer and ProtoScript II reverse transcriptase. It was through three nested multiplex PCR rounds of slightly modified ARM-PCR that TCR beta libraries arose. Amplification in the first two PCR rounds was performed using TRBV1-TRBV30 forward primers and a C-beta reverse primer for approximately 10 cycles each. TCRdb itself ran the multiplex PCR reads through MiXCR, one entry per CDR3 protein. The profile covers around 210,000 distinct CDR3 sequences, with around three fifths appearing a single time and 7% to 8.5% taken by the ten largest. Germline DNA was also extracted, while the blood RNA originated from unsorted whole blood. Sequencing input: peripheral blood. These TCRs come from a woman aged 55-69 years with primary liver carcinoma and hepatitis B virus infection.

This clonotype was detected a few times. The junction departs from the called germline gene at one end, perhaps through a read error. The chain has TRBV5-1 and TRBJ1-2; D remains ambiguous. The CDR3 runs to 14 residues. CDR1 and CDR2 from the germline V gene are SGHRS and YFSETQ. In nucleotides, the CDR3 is TGCGCCAGCAGCTTGGAACATCAAGATTATGACTACACCTTC. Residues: CASSLEHQDYDYTF. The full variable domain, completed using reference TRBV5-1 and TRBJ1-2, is KAGVTQTPRYLIKTRGQQVTLSCSPISGHRSVSWYQQTPGQGLQFLFEYFSETQRNKGNFPGRFSGRQFSNSRSEMNVSTLELGDSALYLCASSLEHQDYDYTFGSGTRLTVV.

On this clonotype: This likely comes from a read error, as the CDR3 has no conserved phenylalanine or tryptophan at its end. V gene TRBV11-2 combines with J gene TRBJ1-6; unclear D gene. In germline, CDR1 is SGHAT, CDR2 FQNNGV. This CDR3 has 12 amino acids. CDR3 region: CVSSHDGPPLHI. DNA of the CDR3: TGTGTCAGCAGCCACGATGGCCCACCCCTCCACATT.

The CDR3 DNA sequence: TGCGCCAGCAGCAGGGGTGGCAGCGAAGAGACCCAGTACTTC. This encodes CASSRGGSEETQYF. The chain has TRBV5-1 and TRBJ2-5; tentatively, D is TRBD1 (5 bases). This CDR3 is built from 14 residues. Trimming took 4 bases from V and 3 from J, leaving 13 bases between them. The germline V gene encodes CDR1 SGHRS and CDR2 YFSETQ.

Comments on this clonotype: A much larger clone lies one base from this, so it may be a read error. CDR3 amino acids: CASSDGLAGGPYTQHF. CDR3 bases: TGTGCCAGCAGTGATGGACTAGCGGGAGGGCCGTATACGCAGCATTTT. The V call is TRBV6-1, the J call TRBJ2-3; D is ambiguous. The assigned J gene may be wrong: the sequence end matches TRBJ1-5 better. The V gene's germline CDR1 is MNHNS and CDR2 SASEGT. CDR3 length equals 16 residues.

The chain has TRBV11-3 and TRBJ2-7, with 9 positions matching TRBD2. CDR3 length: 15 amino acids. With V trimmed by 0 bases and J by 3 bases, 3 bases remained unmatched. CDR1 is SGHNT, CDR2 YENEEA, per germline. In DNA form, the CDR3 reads TGTGCCAGCAGCTTAGATGGTAGCGGGAGCTACGAGCAGTACTTC. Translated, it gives CASSLDGSGSYEQYF.

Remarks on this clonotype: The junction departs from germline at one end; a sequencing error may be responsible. The CDR3 DNA sequence: TGCGCCGGCAGTCACAACGGGAGGTCCGATACGCAGTATTTT. Protein sequence: CAGSHNGRSDTQYF. The chain uses TRBV5-1 and TRBJ2-3, with TRBD2 matching 7 bases. From germline, CDR1 is SGHRS and CDR2 YFSETQ. The CDR3 consists of 14 residues.

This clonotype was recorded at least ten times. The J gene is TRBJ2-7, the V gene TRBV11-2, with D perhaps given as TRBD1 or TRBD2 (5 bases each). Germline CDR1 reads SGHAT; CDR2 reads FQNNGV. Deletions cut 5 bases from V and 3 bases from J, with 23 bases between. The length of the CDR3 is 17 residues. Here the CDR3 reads CASSPPEGRVGNYEQYF. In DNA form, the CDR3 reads TGTGCCAGCAGCCCCCCAGAGGGCAGGGTGGGGAACTACGAGCAGTACTTC.